This TCR beta chain was recorded in a study of blood T cell repertoires in COVID-19 (dated by TCRdb to the early 2020s). Regarding the study in general: Collaborator samples came from the United States, Italy and Spain and covered acute and convalescent phases of COVID-19. The prospective study material was composed of cDNA or gDNA derived from T cells, B-cell-depleted T cells, or PBMCs. The dataset comprised deeply sampled blood TCRbeta repertoires from subjects exposed to, actively infected with, or recovered from COVID-19. The repertoires were released in a freely available public database intended as a resource for research on the immune response to SARS-CoV-2. Samples came from the ongoing ImmuneRACE study (first 160 participants) plus 1,254 subjects from 6 global collaborators. Sample metadata almost always included a de-identified subject ID, COVID-19 status, age in years and sex. Where HLA class I and class II types were available, the types were taken from metadata supplied by the sample provider, not from assay-based typing.

TCRbeta CDR3 regions were amplified from genomic DNA by means of the immunoSEQ Assay, a bias-controlled multiplex PCR. Per the source publication's procedure: Within the assay, amplification of reference gene primers was used to estimate how many nucleated cells each sample contained. Sequence reads were collapsed and filtered to measure the absolute abundance of every unique TCRbeta CDR3 rearrangement. For each sample, productive Simpson clonality was calculated by taking the square root of Simpson's diversity index across productive rearrangements. TCRdb carries this immuneACCESS record with in-frame sequences only. Its versions omit some clonotypes, under half of them owing to an unresolved V gene in the studies checked, with the rest unexplained. For V, J and clone size, that table is used; D and trimming come from the DNA. This sample comprises approximately 140,000 clones, about 83% of them detected only once. The leading ten clones occupy 3% to 4% of the sample.

In the prospective study, participants were roughly 18 to 100 years old, resided in 24 geographic areas of the United States, and were enrolled through a virtual design. In the prospective study, cohorts were assigned on the basis of participant-reported clinical history obtained from a screening survey and a study questionnaire. In the prospective study, whole blood, serum and a nasopharyngeal or oropharyngeal swab were collected from each participant by mobile phlebotomists. Participants in the prospective study had the option to provide additional blood draws and questionnaires over a roughly two-month period. Blood samples from the prospective study were shipped frozen or at room temperature prior to DNA extraction. Results and caveats for the whole study, not just this receptor: The quantity of clinical and demographic metadata differed by source and by participant and was supplied without curation.

Spanning cysteine to phenylalanine, the CDR3 consists of 18 amino acids. Just CDR3 DNA is preserved here, 54 bases in frame from base 1. Comments on this clone: Which antigen it targets is not known. There are no base qualities to consult, and no much larger clone falls within one base.

Sequenced sample: PBMCs or T cells enriched from blood (not recorded which). The sequence came from a woman aged 45 to 65 with acute COVID-19. This sequence uses TRBV21-1 and TRBJ2-3; the table gives TRBD1 as D, unverified against the DNA. TRBV21-1 corresponds to a pseudogene. The DNA sequence follows: TGTGCCAGCAGCACACACATCCCAGGACAGGGGGGTACAGATACGCAGTATTTT. Translated, this gives CASSTHIPGQGGTDTQYF.